This TCR beta chain was identified during a study of T cell responses to AZD1222 COVID-19 vaccine. Study-wide findings and caveats: Across spike, vaccine-associated CD4 TCRs were found, dominant at 160-218 and 743-854. Spike-specific TCR breadth and depth both grew after two AZD1222 doses. Scientists sampled the repertoires only once the peak T cell response had passed. A mostly white British donor set with more females was recruited, and clonal diversity was possibly underestimated.

TCRdb keeps only in-frame clones here, not all; method: immunoSEQ multiplex PCR. The sample carries around 87,000 clones, 85% to 90% recorded once. Regarding this clone: Its antigen remains unidentified.

Germline lookup yields CDR1 SGHTA and CDR2 FQGNSA. Trimming shortened V by 6 bases and J by 5 bases, and 13 bases separated the two germline ends. The CDR3 has 14 amino acids. The sequence came from an adult in good health. Sample: peripheral blood, taken on day 0 of AZD1222 vaccination. The chain is built from TRBV7-2 and TRBJ2-2; a weak D match, TRBD2 (5 bases). In nucleotides, the CDR3 is TGTGCCAGCAGGAGCCAACCGGGGACCGGGGAGCTGTTTTTT. Protein product: CASRSQPGTGELFF. Looking up the rest from reference TRBV7-2 and TRBJ2-2 gives the full variable domain: GAGVSQSPSNKVTEKGKDVELRCDPISGHTALYWYRQSLGQGLEFLIYFQGNSAPDKSGLPSDRFSAERTGGSVSTLTIQRTQQEDSAVYLCASRSQPGTGELFFGEGSRLTVL.